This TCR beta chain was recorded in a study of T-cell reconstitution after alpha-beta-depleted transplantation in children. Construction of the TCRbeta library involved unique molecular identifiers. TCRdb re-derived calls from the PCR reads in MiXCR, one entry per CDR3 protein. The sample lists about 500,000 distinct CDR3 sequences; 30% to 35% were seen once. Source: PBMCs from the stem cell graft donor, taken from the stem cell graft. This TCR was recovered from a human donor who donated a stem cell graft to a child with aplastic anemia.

The CDR3 nucleotides are TGTGCCAGCTCCTCCGACGTTGCAGGACATAGCAATCAGCCCCAGCATTTT. Translated, it gives CASSSDVAGHSNQPQHF. The chain combines TRBV18 with TRBJ1-5; perhaps TRBD1 as D (5 bases). The length of the CDR3 is 17 residues. Germline V gives CDR1 KGHSH, CDR2 LQKENI. V was shortened by 6 bases and J by 0 bases, with 18 bases between the two germline ends.